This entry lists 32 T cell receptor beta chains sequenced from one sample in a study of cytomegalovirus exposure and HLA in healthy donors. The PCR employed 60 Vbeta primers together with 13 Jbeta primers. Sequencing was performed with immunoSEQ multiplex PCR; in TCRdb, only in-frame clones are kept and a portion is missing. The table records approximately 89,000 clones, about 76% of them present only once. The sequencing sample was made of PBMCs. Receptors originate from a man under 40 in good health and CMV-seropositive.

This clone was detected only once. CDR3 region: CASSSRDRGPSGTGELFF. Written as DNA, the CDR3 is TGTGCCAGCAGCTCACGGGACAGGGGCCCCTCGGGGACCGGGGAGCTGTTTTTT. The chain couples TRBV7-6 to TRBJ2-2, with 10 bases fitting TRBD1. CDR1 is SGHVS, CDR2 FNYEAQ, per germline. CDR3 size: 18 residues. Trimming at V came to 4 bases and at J to 5 bases, leaving 13 bases not matched to a gene. The whole variable domain, filled in from reference TRBV7-6 and TRBJ2-2, reads GAGVSQSPRYKVTKRGQDVALRCDPISGHVSLYWYRQALGQGPEFLTYFNYEAQQDKSGLPNDRFSAERPEGSISTLTIQRTEQRDSAMYRCASSSRDRGPSGTGELFFGEGSRLTVL.

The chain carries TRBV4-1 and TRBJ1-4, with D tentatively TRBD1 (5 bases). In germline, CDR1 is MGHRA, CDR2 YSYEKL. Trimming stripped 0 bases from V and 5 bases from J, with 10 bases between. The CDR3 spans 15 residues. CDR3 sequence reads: CASSQDRQINEKLFF. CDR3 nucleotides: TGCGCCAGCAGCCAAGATCGACAGATAAATGAAAAACTGTTTTTT.

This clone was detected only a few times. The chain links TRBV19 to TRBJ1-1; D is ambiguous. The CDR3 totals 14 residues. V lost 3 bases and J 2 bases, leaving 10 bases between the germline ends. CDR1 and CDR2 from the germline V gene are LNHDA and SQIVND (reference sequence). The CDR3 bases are TGTGCCAGTAGTATCTTGGAGAGAAACACTGAAGCTTTCTTT. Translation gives CASSILERNTEAFF.

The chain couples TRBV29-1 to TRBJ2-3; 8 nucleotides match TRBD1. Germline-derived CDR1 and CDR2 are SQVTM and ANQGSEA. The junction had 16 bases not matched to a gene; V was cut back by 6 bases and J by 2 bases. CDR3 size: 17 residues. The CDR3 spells CSVPRGGTGDITDTQYF. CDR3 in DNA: TGCAGCGTGCCCAGGGGTGGGACAGGCGATATCACAGATACGCAGTATTTT.

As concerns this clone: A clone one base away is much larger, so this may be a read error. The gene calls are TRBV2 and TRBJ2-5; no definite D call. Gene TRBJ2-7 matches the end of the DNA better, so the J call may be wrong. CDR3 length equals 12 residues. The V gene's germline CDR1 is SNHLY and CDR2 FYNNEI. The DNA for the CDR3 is TGTGCCAGCAGCTCTAGCTCCTACGAGCAGTACTTC. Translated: CASSSSSYEQYF.

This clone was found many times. The CDR3 reads CASILGDREYQPQHF. The CDR3 DNA is TGTGCCAGCATCCTAGGGGACAGGGAGTATCAGCCCCAGCATTTT. The chain joins TRBV6-1 to TRBJ1-5; 9 nucleotides match TRBD1. J gave up 5 bases and V 7 bases, and 9 bases lay outside the gene matches. The CDR3 contains 15 residues. From germline, CDR1 is MNHNS and CDR2 SASEGT.

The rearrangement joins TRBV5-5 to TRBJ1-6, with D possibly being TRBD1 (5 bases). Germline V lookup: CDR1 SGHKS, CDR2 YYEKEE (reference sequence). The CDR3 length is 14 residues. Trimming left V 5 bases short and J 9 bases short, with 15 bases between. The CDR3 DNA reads TGTGCCAGCAGATTGACTAACGGGGGTTCACCCCTCCACTTT. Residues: CASRLTNGGSPLHF.

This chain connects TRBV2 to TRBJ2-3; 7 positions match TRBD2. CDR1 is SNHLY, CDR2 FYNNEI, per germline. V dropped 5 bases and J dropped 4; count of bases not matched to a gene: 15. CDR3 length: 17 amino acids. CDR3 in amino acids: CASSSSKAAGRSDTQYF. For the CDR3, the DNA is TGTGCCAGCAGTTCTAGCAAAGCAGCGGGGAGATCAGATACGCAGTATTTT.

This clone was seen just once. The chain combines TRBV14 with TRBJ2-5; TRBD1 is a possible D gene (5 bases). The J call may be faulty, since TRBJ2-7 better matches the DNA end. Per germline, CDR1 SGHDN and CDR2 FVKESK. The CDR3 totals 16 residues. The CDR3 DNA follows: TGTGCCAGCAGCCAATTTCAAGGCAGGGATCCCTACGAGCAGTACTTC. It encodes CASSQFQGRDPYEQYF.

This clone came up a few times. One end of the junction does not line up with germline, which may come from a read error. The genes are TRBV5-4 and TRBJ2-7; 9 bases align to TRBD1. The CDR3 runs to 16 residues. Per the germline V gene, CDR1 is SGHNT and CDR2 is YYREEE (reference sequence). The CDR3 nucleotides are TGCGCCAGCAGCCAAGAGGAAGGGGACAGGGCCTACGAGCAGTACTTC. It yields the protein CASSQEEGDRAYEQYF.

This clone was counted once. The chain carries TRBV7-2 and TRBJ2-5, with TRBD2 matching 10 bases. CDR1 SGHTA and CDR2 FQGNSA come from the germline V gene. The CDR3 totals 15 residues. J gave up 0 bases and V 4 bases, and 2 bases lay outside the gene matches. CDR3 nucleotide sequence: TGTGCCAGCAGCTCAGCGGGGGGGTACCAAGAGACCCAGTACTTC. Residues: CASSSAGGYQETQYF.

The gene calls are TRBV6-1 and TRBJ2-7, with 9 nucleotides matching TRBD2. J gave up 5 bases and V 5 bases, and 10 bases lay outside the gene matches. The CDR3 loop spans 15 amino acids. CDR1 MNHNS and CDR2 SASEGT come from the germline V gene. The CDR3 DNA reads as TGTGCCAGCAGTAAGCCGGGACTAGCTTTCGACGAGCAGTACTTC. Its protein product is CASSKPGLAFDEQYF.

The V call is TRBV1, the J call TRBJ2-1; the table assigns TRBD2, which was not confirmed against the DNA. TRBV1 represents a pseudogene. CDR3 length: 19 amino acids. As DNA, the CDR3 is TGCACCAGCAGCCAACCGGGTATCGATCTAGCGGGGGTCGAGAATGAGCAGTTCTTC. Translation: CTSSQPGIDLAGVENEQFF.

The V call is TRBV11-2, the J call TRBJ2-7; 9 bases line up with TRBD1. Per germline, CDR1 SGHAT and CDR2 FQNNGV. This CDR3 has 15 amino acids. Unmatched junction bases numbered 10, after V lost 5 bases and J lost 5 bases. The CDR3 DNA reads TGTGCCAGCAGCAGAGGGGGACAGGGTGGAAACGAGCAGTACTTC. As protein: CASSRGGQGGNEQYF.

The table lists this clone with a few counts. The chain's CDR3 is CASSARDTVTEAFF. CDR3 nucleotide sequence: TGTGCCAGCAGCGCACGGGACACCGTCACTGAAGCTTTCTTT. V gene TRBV7-9 combines with J gene TRBJ1-1, with D maybe TRBD1 (6 bases). The germline V gene has CDR1 SEHNR and CDR2 FQNEAQ (reference sequence). The CDR3 is made up of 14 amino acids. With 5 bases removed from V and 4 bases from J, the gap between germline ends came to 14 bases.

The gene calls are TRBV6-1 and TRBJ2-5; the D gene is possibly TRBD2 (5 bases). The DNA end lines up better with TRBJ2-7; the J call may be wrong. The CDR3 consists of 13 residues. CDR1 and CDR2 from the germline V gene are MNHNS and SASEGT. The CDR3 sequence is CASSESGRYEQYF. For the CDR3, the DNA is TGTGCCAGCAGTGAATCGGGAAGATACGAGCAGTACTTC.

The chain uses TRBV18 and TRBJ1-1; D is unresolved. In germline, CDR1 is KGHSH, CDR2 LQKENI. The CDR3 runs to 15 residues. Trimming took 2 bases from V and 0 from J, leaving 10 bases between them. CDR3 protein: CASSPREIMNTEAFF. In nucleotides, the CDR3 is TGTGCCAGCTCACCAAGAGAGATCATGAACACTGAAGCTTTCTTT.

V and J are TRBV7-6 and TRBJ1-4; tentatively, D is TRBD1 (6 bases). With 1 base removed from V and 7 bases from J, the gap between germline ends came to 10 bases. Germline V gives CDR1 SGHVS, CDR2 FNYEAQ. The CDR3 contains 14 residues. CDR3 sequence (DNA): TGTGCCAGCAGCTTAGGAGGGGGTAGTGAAAAACTGTTTTTT. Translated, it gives CASSLGGGSEKLFF.

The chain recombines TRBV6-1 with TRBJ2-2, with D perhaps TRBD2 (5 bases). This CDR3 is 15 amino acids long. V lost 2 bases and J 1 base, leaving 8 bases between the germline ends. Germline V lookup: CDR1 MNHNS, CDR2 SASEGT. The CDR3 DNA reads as TGTGCCAGCAGTGAAACGGGGAAGAACACCGGGGAGCTGTTTTTT. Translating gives CASSETGKNTGELFF.

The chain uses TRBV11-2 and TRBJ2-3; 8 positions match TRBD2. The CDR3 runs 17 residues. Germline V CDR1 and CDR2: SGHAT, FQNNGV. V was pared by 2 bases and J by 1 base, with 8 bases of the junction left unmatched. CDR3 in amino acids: CASSLRSSGGRTDTQYF. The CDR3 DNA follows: TGTGCCAGCAGCTTAAGGTCGTCGGGGGGGCGCACAGATACGCAGTATTTT.

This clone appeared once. The chain's CDR3 is CASSRDRDSLYSGNTIYF. The CDR3 DNA reads TGCGCCAGCAGCAGGGACAGGGATAGTTTATACTCTGGAAACACCATATATTTT. The chain recombines TRBV5-1 with TRBJ1-3; 9 nucleotides line up with TRBD1. The CDR3 extends over 18 amino acids. Trimming cost V 4 bases and J 0 bases; bases outside gene matches: 11. The germline gives CDR1 SGHRS, CDR2 YFSETQ.

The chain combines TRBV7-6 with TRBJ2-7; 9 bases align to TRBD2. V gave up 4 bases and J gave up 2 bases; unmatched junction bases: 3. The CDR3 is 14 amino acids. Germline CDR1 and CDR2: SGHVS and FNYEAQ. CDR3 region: CASSSSSGTYEQYF. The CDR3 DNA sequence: TGTGCCAGCAGCTCCTCTAGCGGGACCTACGAGCAGTACTTC. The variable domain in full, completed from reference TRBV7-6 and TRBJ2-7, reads GAGVSQSPRYKVTKRGQDVALRCDPISGHVSLYWYRQALGQGPEFLTYFNYEAQQDKSGLPNDRFSAERPEGSISTLTIQRTEQRDSAMYRCASSSSSGTYEQYFGPGTRLTVT.

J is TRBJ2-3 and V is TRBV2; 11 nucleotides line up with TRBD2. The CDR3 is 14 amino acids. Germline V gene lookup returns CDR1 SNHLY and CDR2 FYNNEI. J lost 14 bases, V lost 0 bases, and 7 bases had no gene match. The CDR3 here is CASSEAVAGGPGYF. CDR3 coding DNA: TGTGCCAGCAGTGAAGCGGTAGCGGGGGGGCCCGGGTATTTT.

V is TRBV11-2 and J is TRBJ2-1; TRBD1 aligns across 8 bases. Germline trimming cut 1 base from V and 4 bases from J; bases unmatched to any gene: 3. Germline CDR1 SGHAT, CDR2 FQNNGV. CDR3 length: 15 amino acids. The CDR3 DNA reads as TGTGCCAGCAGCTTAGTCAGGGGGCGGTACAATGAGCAGTTCTTC. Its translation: CASSLVRGRYNEQFF.

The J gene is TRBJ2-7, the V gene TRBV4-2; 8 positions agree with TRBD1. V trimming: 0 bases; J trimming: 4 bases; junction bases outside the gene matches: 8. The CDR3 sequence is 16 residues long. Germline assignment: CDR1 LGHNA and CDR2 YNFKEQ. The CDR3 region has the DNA TGTGCCAGCAGCCAAGATCTAGGGACAGGTTCGTACGAGCAGTACTTC. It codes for CASSQDLGTGSYEQYF.

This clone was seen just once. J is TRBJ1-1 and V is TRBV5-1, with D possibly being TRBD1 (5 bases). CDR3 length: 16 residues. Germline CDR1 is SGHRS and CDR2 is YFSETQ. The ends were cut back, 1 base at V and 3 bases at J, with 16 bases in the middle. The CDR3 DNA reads TGCGCCAGCAGCTTGTCCTCCAGGGATCAGGACACTGAAGCTTTCTTT. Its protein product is CASSLSSRDQDTEAFF.

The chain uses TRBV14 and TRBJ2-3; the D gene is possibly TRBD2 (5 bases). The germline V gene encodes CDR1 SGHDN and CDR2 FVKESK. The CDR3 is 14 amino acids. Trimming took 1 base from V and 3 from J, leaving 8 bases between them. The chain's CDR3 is CASSQVGGTDTQYF. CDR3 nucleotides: TGTGCCAGCAGCCAAGTCGGAGGTACAGATACGCAGTATTTT.

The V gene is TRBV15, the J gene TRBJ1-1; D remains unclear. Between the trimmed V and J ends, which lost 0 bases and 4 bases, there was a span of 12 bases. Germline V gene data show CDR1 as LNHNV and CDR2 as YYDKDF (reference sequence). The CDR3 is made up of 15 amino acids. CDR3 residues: CATSRDLGGATEAFF. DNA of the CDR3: TGTGCCACCAGCAGAGATCTGGGAGGTGCCACTGAAGCTTTCTTT.

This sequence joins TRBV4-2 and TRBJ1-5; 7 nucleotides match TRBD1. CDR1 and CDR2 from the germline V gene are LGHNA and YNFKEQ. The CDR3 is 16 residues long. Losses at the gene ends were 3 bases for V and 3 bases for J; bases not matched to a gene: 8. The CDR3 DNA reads TGTGCCAGCAGCCAGGAGGACAGGAACCTCAATCAGCCCCAGCATTTT. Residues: CASSQEDRNLNQPQHF.

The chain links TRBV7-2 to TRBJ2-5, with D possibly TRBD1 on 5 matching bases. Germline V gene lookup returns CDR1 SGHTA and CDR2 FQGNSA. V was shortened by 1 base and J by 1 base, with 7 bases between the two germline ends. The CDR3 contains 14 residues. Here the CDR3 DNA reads TGTGCCAGCAGCTTAGACAGGTTCCAAGAGACCCAGTACTTC. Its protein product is CASSLDRFQETQYF.

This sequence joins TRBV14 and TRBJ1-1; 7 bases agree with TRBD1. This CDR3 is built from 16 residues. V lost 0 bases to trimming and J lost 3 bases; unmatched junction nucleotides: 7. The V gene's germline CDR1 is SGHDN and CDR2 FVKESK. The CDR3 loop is CASSQERGRKDTEAFF. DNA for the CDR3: TGTGCCAGCAGCCAAGAAAGGGGGCGCAAGGACACTGAAGCTTTCTTT.

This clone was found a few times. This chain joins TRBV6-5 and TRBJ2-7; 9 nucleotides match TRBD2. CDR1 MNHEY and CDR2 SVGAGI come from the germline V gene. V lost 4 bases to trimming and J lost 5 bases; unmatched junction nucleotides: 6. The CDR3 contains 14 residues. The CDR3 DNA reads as TGTGCCAGCAGTTCTTCCGGGACTAGCAACGAGCAGTACTTC. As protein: CASSSSGTSNEQYF.